One and the same sample provided the 10 T cell receptor beta chains below, sequenced in a study of beta chain features in type 1 diabetes. Overall study results and limits: Type 1 diabetes patients had moderately but significantly shorter TCRB CDR3s in all four CD4+ subsets.

Expressed TCRB transcripts were sequenced because the isolated RNA had all been reverse transcribed beforehand. Profiled with immunoSEQ multiplex PCR; TCRdb holds only in-frame clones, not every one. The data show about 740,000 clones, over 10% seen once. Their antigens are not known. The specimen sequenced was naive CD4+ T cells from blood. These TCRs come from a man younger than 35 with type 1 diabetes.

The chain carries TRBV30 and TRBJ1-1; 8 bases line up with TRBD1. This CDR3 region has 14 residues. Germline values: CDR1 GTSNPN, CDR2 SVGIG (reference sequence). Losses at the gene ends were 2 bases for V and 4 bases for J; bases not matched to a gene: 6. CDR3 coding DNA: TGTGCCTGGAGTTGGACAGGGTTGGGCACTGAAGCTTTCTTT. Amino acids: CAWSWTGLGTEAFF.

This clone was found a few times. This chain uses TRBV25-1 with TRBJ1-3, with a tentative D call TRBD1 (6 bases). Germline CDR1 reads MGHDK; CDR2 reads SYGVNS. V was shortened by 6 bases and J by 0 bases, with 9 bases between the two germline ends. The CDR3 contains 14 residues. The CDR3 DNA reads as TGTGCCAGCAGGGGGGCCACCTCTGGAAACACCATATATTTT. This sequence encodes CASRGATSGNTIYF. Drawing the rest from reference TRBV25-1 and TRBJ1-3, the complete variable domain is EADIYQTPRYLVIGTGKKITLECSQTMGHDKMYWYQQDPGMELHLIHYSYGVNSTEKGDLSSESTVSRIRTEHFPLTLESARPSHTSQYLCASRGATSGNTIYFGEGSWLTVV.

The CDR3 sequence is CASSQESQAGGETQYF. The CDR3 nucleotides are TGCGCCAGCAGCCAAGAATCTCAGGCGGGAGGAGAGACCCAGTACTTC. V and J are TRBV4-1 and TRBJ2-5; 8 bases match TRBD2. The germline gives CDR1 MGHRA, CDR2 YSYEKL. Trimming cost V 0 bases and J 4 bases; bases outside gene matches: 7. This CDR3 spans 16 amino acids.

This clone appeared a few times. The chain has TRBV14 and TRBJ2-7; no clear D. CDR1 and CDR2 (germline): SGHDN, FVKESK. This CDR3 comprises 11 residues. Between the trimmed V and J ends, which lost 5 bases and 3 bases, there was a span of 5 bases. The chain's CDR3 is CASSRDYEQYF. CDR3 bases: TGTGCCAGCAGCAGGGACTACGAGCAGTACTTC.

This clone came up once. The chain uses TRBV25-1 and TRBJ1-3; no firm D call. From germline, CDR1 is MGHDK and CDR2 SYGVNS. The CDR3 spans 12 residues. Between the trimmed V and J ends, which lost 2 bases and 4 bases, there was a span of 3 bases. In DNA, the CDR3 is TGTGCCAGCAGTGAAGGGGGAAACACCATATATTTT. Translating gives CASSEGGNTIYF.

DNA for the CDR3: TGCAGTGCTAGTCCCTCACCCCTCCACTTT. Its translation: CSASPSPLHF. This chain uses TRBV20-1 with TRBJ1-6; unclear D gene. The CDR3 is made up of 10 amino acids. CDR1 DFQATT and CDR2 SNEGSKA come from the germline V gene (reference sequence). V lost 3 bases and J lost 10, with 4 bases in between.

In its sample, this clone was seen a few times. The V and J genes are TRBV7-2 and TRBJ1-2; 8 bases map to TRBD1. The CDR3 consists of 14 residues. Germline CDR1 SGHTA, CDR2 FQGNSA. V dropped 1 base and J dropped 5; count of bases not matched to a gene: 3. Written as DNA, the CDR3 is TGTGCCAGCAGCTTAGGCAGGGGGCATTATGGCTACACCTTC. It encodes CASSLGRGHYGYTF.

The chain employs TRBV13 and TRBJ2-2; no clear D gene. Trimming pared 2 bases from V and 1 base from J, leaving 11 bases between. Germline V CDR1 and CDR2: PRHDT, FYEKMQ (reference sequence). This CDR3 is built from 16 residues. Here the CDR3 DNA reads TGTGCCAGCAGCTTACGTCCCAGGCGGAACACCGGGGAGCTGTTTTTT. Its translation: CASSLRPRRNTGELFF. The complete variable domain, with remaining parts taken from reference TRBV13 and TRBJ2-2, reads AAGVIQSPRHLIKEKRETATLKCYPIPRHDTVYWYQQGPGQDPQFLISFYEKMQSDKGSIPDRFSAQQFSDYHSELNMSSLELGDSALYFCASSLRPRRNTGELFFGEGSRLTVL.

The chain has TRBV30 and TRBJ1-5, with D maybe TRBD1 (6 bases). The ends were cut back, 0 bases at V and 4 bases at J, with 13 bases in the middle. CDR1 GTSNPN and CDR2 SVGIG come from the germline V gene (reference sequence). This CDR3 is 15 amino acids long. CDR3 region: CAWSVLQGTNQPQHF. Here the CDR3 DNA reads TGTGCCTGGAGTGTACTTCAGGGGACAAATCAGCCCCAGCATTTT.

This clone turned up a few times. The rearrangement links TRBV27 to TRBJ2-7, with 10 positions matching TRBD2. CDR1 and CDR2 (germline): MNHEY, SMNVEV (reference sequence). This CDR3 is 14 amino acids long. Trimming cost V 4 bases and J 5 bases; bases outside gene matches: 5. This CDR3 reads CASSSSGGANEQYF. The DNA for the CDR3 is TGTGCCAGCAGTTCCAGCGGGGGGGCCAACGAGCAGTACTTC.